This T cell receptor beta chain appears in the sequencing data of a study of vaccination effects on CD4 cells after COVID-19. As for this clone: Antigen unknown.

Assay: immunoSEQ multiplex PCR; the TCRdb copy retains only in-frame clones and omits some. This table has about 41,000 clones, roughly 70% appearing once. The CDR3 totals 14 residues. In germline, CDR1 is LNHDA, CDR2 SQIVND (reference sequence). With 6 bases clipped from V and 4 bases from J, the junction kept 7 bases outside the gene matches. In the ViraFEST assay, antigen-specific CD4+ clonotypes were identified by expansion after peptide-pool stimulation. CD4+ T cell isolation took place after about nine days of culture. Nobody among the vaccine recipients had prior SARS-CoV-2 infection (nucleocapsid antibodies were negative).

This sequence originates from a human donor who received a COVID-19 vaccine. Sample: CD4+ T cells from PBMCs cultured with HCoV-OC43 spike peptides, taken before COVID-19 vaccination. The subset: HCoV-OC43 spike overlapping peptide pool stimulation. The chain has TRBV19 and TRBJ1-2; 8 bases align to TRBD1. The CDR3 spells CASRRQGFSYGYTF. As DNA, the CDR3 is TGTGCCAGTAGGAGACAGGGGTTTAGCTATGGCTACACCTTC.